This TCR beta chain was obtained from a study of CD8+ T cells in alopecia areata. The treatment: oral pan-JAK inhibitor, 5-10 mg twice daily. The study team obtained lesional scalp punch biopsies and peripheral blood from alopecia areata patients. Concerning this clone itself: Its antigen is still unknown.

Whole-study results and caveats: Many expanded lesional clones stayed in scalp and blood while on tofacitinib. Relative to mice, TCR sharing across patients was less clear, a difference possibly HLA-related. The study found tofacitinib significantly decreased scalp clonality and expanded CD8+ clones among the top 100.

In each case, RNA was isolated and then reverse transcribed into cDNA as the sequencing template. Only in-frame clones appear in the TCRdb table, and some are missing; sequencing was by immunoSEQ multiplex PCR. The profile covers 110,000 or so clones, with around three fifths appearing a single time and 3% to 4% taken by the ten largest. The germline V gene has CDR1 GTSNPN and CDR2 SVGIG (reference sequence). Trimming left V 5 bases short and J 0 bases short, with 16 bases between. The CDR3 has 15 amino acids. The chain couples TRBV30 to TRBJ1-1, with D maybe TRBD1 (6 bases). The TCR comes from a human donor with alopecia areata. The sample was CD4+ T cells sorted from blood, taken at week 24, from a patient treated with tofacitinib. Here the CDR3 reads CAWQLLDRLNTEAFF. The CDR3 region has the DNA TGTGCCTGGCAGCTACTGGACAGACTGAACACTGAAGCTTTCTTT.